This T cell receptor beta chain was profiled in a study of blood T cell repertoires in COVID-19. Measured with immunoSEQ multiplex PCR; TCRdb has only the in-frame clones, and not every one. The sample shows 70,000 or so clones, around 88% of them seen only once. Sequenced sample: peripheral blood. This sequence was found in a woman of 80 years or more with acute or convalescent COVID-19.

The CDR3 is CASSRTSGRNTDTQYF. The DNA of the CDR3 is TGTGCCAGCAGCCGGACTAGCGGGAGAAACACAGATACGCAGTATTTT. The chain carries TRBV9 and TRBJ2-3, with 13 bases fitting TRBD2. The CDR3 contains 16 residues. J gave up 2 bases and V 4 bases, and 4 bases lay outside the gene matches. Germline-derived CDR1 and CDR2 are SGDLS and YYNGEE.